The clone carrying this T cell receptor beta chain showed up just a few times. The antigen remains unidentified. The CDR3 consists of 15 residues. CDR1 and CDR2 from the germline V gene are SGHAT and FQNNGV. V lost 6 bases, J lost 0 bases, and 15 bases lay in between. These data come from a study of post-analysis software for immune sequencing data. Study at large: In terms of disease course, relapsing-remitting, secondary progressive and progressive-relapsing multiple sclerosis were included.

Unique molecular identifiers had been added to the TCR beta cDNA libraries. TCRdb independently ran MiXCR on the PCR reads; one entry per CDR3 protein. The table lists some 370,000 distinct CDR3 sequences, about a third of them singletons. Study results and limitations: By F measure, samples from a shared preparation batch strongly co-clustered. Patients showed TRBV5-6, TRBV5-1 and TRBV20-1 among five TRBV segments more frequent than in controls. Patients with multiple sclerosis recorded significantly lower normalized Chao1 diversity than controls, the study found.

The V gene is TRBV11-2, the J gene TRBJ2-7; D possibly matches TRBD1 or TRBD2 (5 bases each). Sequencing was done on a sample of blood. The clonotype was recovered from a girl aged 5-17 years with multiple sclerosis. The CDR3 DNA is TGTGCCAGCAGGAACCCGGGACGGCTCTCCTACGAGCAGTACTTC. This translates into CASRNPGRLSYEQYF.